The 9 T cell receptor beta chains given below trace back to one sample, sequenced in a study of blood T cell repertoires in COVID-19. Here immunoSEQ multiplex PCR was the method, and the copy in TCRdb shows in-frame clones only, minus some. The data contain some 130,000 clones, approximately 81% of them singletons. Source material: peripheral blood. The receptors stem from a woman aged 25 to 39 who had recovered from COVID-19.

This clone was counted only a few times. The rearrangement joins TRBV2 to TRBJ2-1, with a weak D call TRBD1 (6 bases). Trimming pared 4 bases from V and 10 bases from J, leaving 17 bases between. Germline V gene sequence: CDR1 SNHLY, CDR2 FYNNEI. There are 14 residues in the CDR3. CDR3 sequence reads: CASSVIQGPGEQFF. DNA for the CDR3: TGTGCCAGCAGTGTTATTCAGGGGCCGGGGGAGCAGTTCTTC. The whole variable domain, filled in from reference TRBV2 and TRBJ2-1, reads EPEVTQTPSHQVTQMGQEVILRCVPISNHLYFYWYRQILGQKVEFLVSFYNNEISEKSEIFDDQFSVERPDGSNFTLKIRSTKLEDSAMYFCASSVIQGPGEQFFGPGTRLTVL.

The V and J genes are TRBV5-1 and TRBJ2-7; possible D gene TRBD2, 5 bases. Germline V gives CDR1 SGHRS, CDR2 YFSETQ. Trimming pared 0 bases from V and 0 bases from J, leaving 13 bases between. CDR3 size: 16 residues. This CDR3 is CASSLATPGSSYEQYF. CDR3 in DNA: TGCGCCAGCAGCTTGGCGACCCCGGGGAGCTCCTACGAGCAGTACTTC.

The genes are TRBV7-2 and TRBJ2-7, with 11 bases lining up with TRBD2. Germline CDR1 is SGHTA and CDR2 is FQGNSA. After removal of 5 bases from V and 6 bases from J, the junction contained 15 bases not matched to a gene. The CDR3 spans 17 residues. CDR3: CASSAPLVAGGPSEQYF. Written as DNA, the CDR3 is TGTGCCAGCAGCGCTCCGTTAGTAGCGGGAGGGCCTTCCGAGCAGTACTTC.

This clone has a single count. This chain joins TRBV7-3 and TRBJ2-7; D is uncertain. The CDR3 has 14 residues. Germline V gene lookup returns CDR1 SGHTA and CDR2 FQGTGA. The V gene lost 0 bases and the J gene lost 0 bases, with 6 bases spanning the gap. The CDR3 coding sequence is TGTGCCAGCAGCTTAACCTACTTCTCCTACGAGCAGTACTTC. This translates into CASSLTYFSYEQYF.

The chain uses TRBV2 and TRBJ2-3; 8 nucleotides agree with TRBD2. The V gene end was trimmed by 2 bases and the J gene end by 2 bases; junction bases not matched to a gene: 6. The CDR3 loop spans 16 amino acids. Germline CDR1 is SNHLY and CDR2 is FYNNEI. The CDR3 is CASSELGSGVTDTQYF. The CDR3 DNA reads as TGTGCCAGCAGTGAATTAGGTAGCGGGGTCACAGATACGCAGTATTTT.

The V gene is TRBV27, the J gene TRBJ2-7; 7 bases are a match to TRBD1. The CDR3 consists of 16 residues. With 0 bases clipped from V and 3 bases from J, the junction kept 8 bases outside the gene matches. Germline V lookup: CDR1 MNHEY, CDR2 SMNVEV (reference sequence). CDR3 residues: CASSLSRQGNDYEQYF. The DNA of the CDR3 is TGTGCCAGCAGTTTATCCCGACAGGGTAATGACTACGAGCAGTACTTC.

This clone was seen repeatedly, ten times or more. The chain employs TRBV2 and TRBJ2-5; 7 bases agree with TRBD2. The CDR3 runs to 15 residues. J gave up 3 bases and V 6 bases, and 10 bases lay outside the gene matches. Germline V gene sequence: CDR1 SNHLY, CDR2 FYNNEI. The CDR3 bases are TGTGCCAGCAGCCGCCAGGGACTATCCGAAGAGACCCAGTACTTC. Translating gives CASSRQGLSEETQYF.

J is TRBJ1-2 and V is TRBV6-5; D is unresolved. The CDR3 runs 11 residues. Germline V gene sequence: CDR1 MNHEY, CDR2 SVGAGI. V lost 6 bases and J 8 bases, leaving 10 bases between the germline ends. In nucleotides, the CDR3 is TGTGCCAGCAGCCTCCTTGGCGGCTACACCTTC. The encoded protein is CASSLLGGYTF.

V and J are TRBV5-1 and TRBJ2-2, with 7 nucleotides matching TRBD1. There are 16 residues in the CDR3. From germline, CDR1 is SGHRS and CDR2 YFSETQ. J lost 2 bases, V lost 0 bases, and 4 bases had no gene match. The CDR3 bases are TGCGCCAGCAGCTTGGCGGGGACAGTTAACACCGGGGAGCTGTTTTTT. Residues: CASSLAGTVNTGELFF.